These 2 T cell receptor beta chains share one sample of origin, sequenced in a study of T cells in Graves' hyperthyroidism and ophthalmopathy. Amplification of TCR beta CDR3 regions was performed using RNA transcripts as template. TCR CDR3 underwent first-round RT-PCR with the HTBI primer set. TCRdb ran MiXCR on the multiplex PCR reads and lists one entry per CDR3 protein. The sample records about 300,000 distinct CDR3 sequences, around 15% being singletons. The sample was blood. These TCRs come from a woman in her forties with Graves' hyperthyroidism.

This clonotype was seen ten or more times. The V gene is TRBV12-3 or TRBV12-4, the J gene TRBJ2-1; the D is unclear. V was shortened by 7 bases and J by 0 bases, with 7 bases between the two germline ends. The CDR3 is 13 residues long. The DNA of the CDR3 is TGTGCCAGCAAAAGGGACTCCTACAATGAGCAGTTCTTC. Its translation is CASKRDSYNEQFF.

Many counts were recorded for this clonotype. The rearrangement joins TRBV18 to TRBJ2-1; D not resolved. The length of the CDR3 is 13 residues. V lost 3 bases and J lost 4, with 7 bases in between. The germline gives CDR1 KGHSH, CDR2 LQKENI. The CDR3 sequence: CASSPSPYNEQFF. The CDR3 nucleotides read TGTGCCAGCTCACCCAGCCCATACAATGAGCAGTTCTTC. The whole variable domain, filled in from reference TRBV18 and TRBJ2-1, reads NAGVMQNPRHLVRRRGQEARLRCSPMKGHSHVYWYRQLPEEGLKFMVYLQKENIIDESGMPKERFSAEFPKEGPSILRIQQVVRGDSAAYFCASSPSPYNEQFFGPGTRLTVL.